The 21 T cell receptor beta chains presented below share a single source sample, sequenced in a study of tumor and adjacent non-tumor tissue in lung cancer. A modified ARM-PCR protocol with three rounds of nested PCR amplified TCRbeta. TCRdb re-called the multiplex PCR reads with MiXCR, one entry per CDR3 protein. The sample lists around 76,000 distinct CDR3 sequences, 76% occurring once. The template was RNA from unsorted bulk tissue. The normal lung tissue was taken more than 3 cm from the tumor edge. Sequenced sample: distant non-tumor lung tissue. The receptors stem from a man between 65 and 85 years old with non-small cell lung cancer.

Details on this clonotype: One end of the junction varies from germline; a read error may be responsible. V and J are TRBV4-1 and TRBJ1-5; D remains unclear. The CDR3 spans 13 residues. From germline, CDR1 is MGHRA and CDR2 YSYEKL. The CDR3 spells CANSQAINQPQHF. The DNA for the CDR3 is TGTGCCAACAGCCAAGCGATCAATCAGCCCCAGCATTTT.

Points on this clonotype: The junction departs from the called germline gene at one end, perhaps through a read error. This sequence joins TRBV4-1 and TRBJ1-1; D is ambiguous. There are 15 residues in the CDR3. Looked up from germline, CDR1 is MGHRA and CDR2 is YSYEKL. The CDR3 region has the DNA TGCGCCAGTAGCCAAGATCTTATTGTGAACACTGAAGCTGTCTTT. Protein product: CASSQDLIVNTEAVF.

This clonotype is a singleton in its sample. The junction departs from germline at one end; a sequencing error may be responsible. The chain is built from TRBV6-1 and TRBJ1-2, with 9 bases aligning to TRBD1. The germline CDR1 and CDR2 sequences are MNHNS and SASEGT. CDR3 length: 13 residues. The CDR3 loop reads CTSSGGTGNGHTF. In DNA, the CDR3 is TGTACCAGCAGTGGAGGGACAGGGAATGGCCACACCTTC.

Regarding this clonotype: At one end, the junction sequence differs from germline, possibly due to a read error. The chain is built from TRBV6-1 and TRBJ2-2, with TRBD1 identical over 9 bases. CDR3 length equals 15 residues. From germline, CDR1 is MNHNS and CDR2 SASEGT. CDR3 amino acids: CVSREGTGNSGELFF. The CDR3 DNA follows: TGTGTCAGCAGGGAGGGGACAGGGAACAGCGGGGAGCTGTTTTTT.

With regard to this clonotype: A much bigger clone sits one base away, suggesting this may be a read error. CDR3 loop: CASTGTSLNELYF. CDR3 DNA: TGTGCCAGCACAGGGACTAGTCTCAACGAGCTGTACTTC. The rearrangement links TRBV6-1 to TRBJ2-7; TRBD2 aligns across 8 bases. The CDR3 extends over 13 amino acids. Germline V gene data show CDR1 as MNHNS and CDR2 as SASEGT.

This clonotype is a singleton in its sample. Since a much larger clone is just one base distant, this may be a read error. The gene calls are TRBV12-3 or TRBV12-4 and TRBJ2-7; D is unresolved. The CDR3 length is 12 residues. V was clipped by 4 bases and J by 7 bases, with 11 bases between them. CDR3: CASSCFRREQYF. The CDR3, as DNA: TGTGCCAGCAGTTGTTTCAGACGGGAGCAGTACTTC.

The sample holds many counts of this clonotype. The chain joins TRBV11-2 to TRBJ2-1, with 9 bases identical to TRBD1. V gave up 5 bases and J gave up 5 bases; unmatched junction bases: 7. Germline loops: CDR1 SGHAT, CDR2 FQNNGV. This CDR3 has 15 amino acids. The DNA for the CDR3 is TGTGCCAGCAGCCCTGGGACAGGGAGGGACAATGAGCAGTTCTTC. It encodes CASSPGTGRDNEQFF.

This chain joins TRBV10-3 and TRBJ1-2, with D unclear. CDR3 length: 11 residues. Germline assignment: CDR1 ENHRY and CDR2 SYGVKD. The CDR3 DNA reads as TGTTCCACCAGGCAGACCTATGGCTACACCTTC. Translating it yields CSTRQTYGYTF.

About this clonotype itself: A junction end diverges from the germline sequence, so it may reflect a read error. The CDR3 DNA sequence: TGTGCCAGCAGCCGGGGACAGTCTAGCACCGATACGCAGTGTTTT. It specifies CASSRGQSSTDTQCF. The rearrangement joins TRBV11-2 to TRBJ2-3, with 7 bases fitting TRBD1. This CDR3 has 15 amino acids. Germline lookup yields CDR1 SGHAT and CDR2 FQNNGV.

The CDR3 reads CASNTGVSYEQYF. The CDR3 DNA is TGTGCCAGTAACACAGGGGTTTCCTACGAGCAGTACTTC. This chain joins TRBV11-3 and TRBJ2-7; TRBD1 aligns across 7 bases. The CDR3 has 13 residues. Germline V CDR1 and CDR2: SGHNT, YENEEA. V gave up 9 bases and J gave up 1 base; unmatched junction bases: 6.

A note on this clonotype: One end of the junction varies from germline; a read error may be responsible. The V and J genes are TRBV29-1 and TRBJ2-2; D may be TRBD1 (6 bases). This CDR3 has 14 residues. The germline CDR1 and CDR2 sequences are SQVTM and ANQGSEA. CDR3 in DNA: TGCATCGTTGACTCAGGGGTCAGGACCGGGGAGCTGTTTTTT. This encodes CIVDSGVRTGELFF.

About this clonotype: A much larger clone sits a single nucleotide away, making a read error possible. This chain connects TRBV12-3 or TRBV12-4 to TRBJ1-1, with TRBD1 matching 7 bases. The V and J ends lost 7 bases and 3 bases, in that order; junction bases with no gene match: 17. There are 17 residues in the CDR3. CDR3 bases: TGTGCCAGCAATCGACAGGGAAGTTGGTCCAGGCACACTGAAGCTTTCTTT. It encodes CASNRQGSWSRHTEAFF.

As regards this clonotype: Compared with germline, one end of the junction differs, possibly owing to a read error. The chain carries TRBV4-1 and TRBJ1-2; TRBD1 matches 7 bases. This CDR3 region has 14 residues. Germline CDR1 MGHRA, CDR2 YSYEKL. This CDR3 is CASSFGTDNYGYTF. In nucleotides, the CDR3 is TGCGCTAGCAGCTTCGGGACAGATAACTATGGCTACACCTTC.

Concerning this clonotype itself: A much more abundant neighbour one base away suggests this may be a read error. The chain employs TRBV7-8 and TRBJ2-7; D perhaps matches TRBD1 (5 bases). The CDR3 spans 13 residues. Germline V gene sequence: CDR1 SGHVS, CDR2 FQNEAQ. The CDR3 bases are TGTGCCTGCAGCCACCCTCAGGGAAACGAGCAGTACTTC. It codes for CACSHPQGNEQYF. The entire variable domain, with the rest obtained from reference TRBV7-8 and TRBJ2-7, is as follows: GAGVSQSPRYKVAKRGQDVALRCDPISGHVSLFWYQQALGQGPEFLTYFQNEAQLDKSGLPSDRFFAERPEGSVSTLKIQRTQQEDSAVYLCACSHPQGNEQYFGPGTRLTVT.

This clonotype was observed a few times. The V call is TRBV28, the J call TRBJ1-1, with D uncertain. CDR1 and CDR2 (germline): MDHEN, SYDVKM. The length of the CDR3 is 14 residues. The V gene lost 3 bases and the J gene lost 1 base, with 9 bases spanning the gap. The DNA of the CDR3 is TGTGCCAGCAGTTTCTTCGACTCGAACACTGAAGCTTTCTTT. Its protein is CASSFFDSNTEAFF.

Points on this clonotype: An end of the junction differs from the germline gene, which may be a read error. This rearrangement joins TRBV29-1 to TRBJ1-2; D gene ambiguous. CDR1 is SQVTM and CDR2 is ANQGSEA in the germline V gene. The CDR3 consists of 13 residues. The DNA of the CDR3 is TGTAGCGTTCTCCAGATGGGAGCGTATGGCTACACCTTC. This translates into CSVLQMGAYGYTF. The full variable domain, completed using reference TRBV29-1 and TRBJ1-2, is SAVISQKPSRDICQRGTSLTIQCQVDSQVTMMFWYRQQPGQSLTLIATANQGSEATYESGFVIDKFPISRPNLTFSTLTVSNMSPEDSSIYLCSVLQMGAYGYTFGSGTRLTVV.

The rearrangement uses TRBV29-1 and TRBJ2-3; D is unclear. The V end lost 7 bases, the J end lost 6 bases, and 11 bases lay between the germline ends. The CDR3 extends over 11 amino acids. Germline V gene data show CDR1 as SQVTM and CDR2 as ANQGSEA. The CDR3 sequence is CSAAHVDTQYF. CDR3 nucleotide sequence: TGCAGCGCCGCGCACGTGGATACGCAGTATTTT.

This clonotype has at least ten counts. This chain links TRBV7-8 with TRBJ2-2; a possible D gene is TRBD1 (6 bases). CDR3 length: 16 amino acids. V was pared by 6 bases and J by 5 bases, with 19 bases between. The germline V gene encodes CDR1 SGHVS and CDR2 FQNEAQ. The CDR3 loop is CASRNTGKGWTGELFF. For the CDR3, the DNA is TGTGCCAGCAGAAATACAGGGAAGGGGTGGACCGGGGAGCTGTTTTTT.

Turning to this clonotype: One end of the junction is discordant with germline, which a read error may explain. This chain connects TRBV10-2 to TRBJ1-2; no clear D gene. Germline CDR1 reads WSHSY; CDR2 reads SAAADI. This CDR3 has 14 amino acids. The CDR3 region has the DNA TGCGCCAGCAGTAAGTCGACTAAAAGCTCTGGCTACACCTTC. It codes for CASSKSTKSSGYTF.

Regarding this clonotype: A much larger clone lies one base from this, so it may be a read error. The chain is built from TRBV10-3 and TRBJ2-1; 9 bases fit TRBD2. CDR3 length: 15 residues. CDR1 is ENHRY and CDR2 is SYGVKD in the germline V gene. V shed 6 bases, J shed 0 bases, and the junction held 3 bases outside the gene matches. This CDR3 reads CAISSSGSSYNEQFF. The CDR3 coding sequence is TGTGCCATCAGCAGTAGCGGGAGCTCCTACAATGAGCAGTTCTTC.

Regarding this clonotype: An end of the junction differs from the germline gene, which may be a read error. CDR3 coding DNA: TGTGCCAGCAGCGAAGAACAGGGGGCTAGGAGTGAGCAGTATTTC. It encodes CASSEEQGARSEQYF. V gene TRBV6-5 combines with J gene TRBJ2-7; TRBD1 aligns across 9 bases. CDR1 and CDR2 from the germline V gene are MNHEY and SVGAGI. The CDR3 spans 15 residues.